This section outlines one TCR beta chain sequence together with its context. This sample is drawn from a study of blood T cell repertoires in COVID-19. About the research overall: COVID-19 samples collected from the United States, Italy and Spain covered acute and convalescent phases. PBMCs, B-cell-depleted T cells, or T cells were the source of the cDNA or gDNA that made up the material.

Original processing methods: How many nucleated cells were present was estimated from reference gene primer amplification. The method was immunoSEQ multiplex PCR; TCRdb's version includes in-frame clones alone and lacks a portion of them. For V, J and clone size, that table is used; D and trimming come from the DNA. Here the sample spans 270,000 or so clones, approximately 88% being singletons. In Seattle, patients joined the study during active infection and were tracked longitudinally. V lost 3 bases to trimming and J lost 3 bases, with 13 bases between them. The germline CDR1 and CDR2 sequences are SGHDT and YYEEEE. CDR3 length equals 16 residues.

This sequence was found in a human donor with COVID-19, enrolled during active disease. The donor label of this sample is uncertain. The chain employs TRBV5-6 and TRBJ2-6; no definite D call. Material for sequencing was peripheral blood. CDR3 sequence reads: CASSSLPASGANVLTF. The CDR3 DNA reads as TGTGCCAGCAGCTCGCTCCCGGCTAGTGGGGCCAACGTCCTGACTTTC.